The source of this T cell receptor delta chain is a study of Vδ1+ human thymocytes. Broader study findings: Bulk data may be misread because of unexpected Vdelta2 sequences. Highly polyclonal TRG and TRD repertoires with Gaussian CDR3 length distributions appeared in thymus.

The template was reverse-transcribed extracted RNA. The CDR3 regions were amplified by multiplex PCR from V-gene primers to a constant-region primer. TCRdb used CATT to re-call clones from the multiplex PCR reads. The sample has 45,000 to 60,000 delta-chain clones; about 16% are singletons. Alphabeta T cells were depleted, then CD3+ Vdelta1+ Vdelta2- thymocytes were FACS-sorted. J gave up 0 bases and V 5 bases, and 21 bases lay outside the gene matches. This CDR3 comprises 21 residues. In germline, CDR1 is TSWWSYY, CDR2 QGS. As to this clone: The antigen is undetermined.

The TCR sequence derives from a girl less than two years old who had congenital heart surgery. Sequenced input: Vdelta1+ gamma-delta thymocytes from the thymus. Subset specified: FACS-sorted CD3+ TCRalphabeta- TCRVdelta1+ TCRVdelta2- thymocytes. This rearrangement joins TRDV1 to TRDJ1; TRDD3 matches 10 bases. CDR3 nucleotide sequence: TGTGCTCTTGGGAACTCGGGGTTACGAAAACACTGGGGGATGTACACCGATAAACTCATCTTT. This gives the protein CALGNSGLRKHWGMYTDKLIF.